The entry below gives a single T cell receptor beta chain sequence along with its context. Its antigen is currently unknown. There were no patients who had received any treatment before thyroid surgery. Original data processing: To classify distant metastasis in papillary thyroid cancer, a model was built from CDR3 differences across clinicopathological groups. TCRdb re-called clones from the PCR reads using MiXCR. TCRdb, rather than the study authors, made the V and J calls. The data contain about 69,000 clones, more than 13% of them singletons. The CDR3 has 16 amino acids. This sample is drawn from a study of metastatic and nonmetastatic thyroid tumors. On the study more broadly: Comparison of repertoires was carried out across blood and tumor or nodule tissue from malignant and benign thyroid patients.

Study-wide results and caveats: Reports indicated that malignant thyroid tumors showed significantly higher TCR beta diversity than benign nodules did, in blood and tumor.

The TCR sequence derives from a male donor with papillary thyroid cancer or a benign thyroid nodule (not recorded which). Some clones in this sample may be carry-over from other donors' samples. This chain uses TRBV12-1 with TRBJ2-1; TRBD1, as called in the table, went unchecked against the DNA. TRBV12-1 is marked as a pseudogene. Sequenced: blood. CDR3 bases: TGTGCCAGCAGCTTTGTTGTCGGGACGAACTACAATGAGCAGTTCTTC. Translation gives CASSFVVGTNYNEQFF.